The clone carrying this TCR beta chain showed up many times. Antigen unknown. Unique molecular identifiers tagged the TCRbeta library. TCRdb processed the PCR reads anew with MiXCR; each CDR3 protein has one entry. The data contain 250,000 to 300,000 distinct CDR3 sequences, roughly 7.8% of them seen just once; the ten biggest clones take up approximately 9.6%. The data belong to a study of T-cell reconstitution after alpha-beta-depleted transplantation in children. Study-wide results and caveats: By about two months after transplant, alpha-beta T cells reportedly arose from several hundred graft clones that had expanded. Hyperexpanded clones declined; after one year, newly produced T cells mostly supplied diversity.

The clonotype was recovered from a female patient aged 2-9 years who had a stem cell transplant for Fanconi anemia, so the T cells may come from the graft donor. The specimen was peripheral blood, collected 360 days after TCRalphabeta/CD19-depleted stem cell transplant.

The CDR3 region is CASSDRSRGNEQFF. Here the CDR3 DNA reads TGTGCCAGCAGTGACCGAAGCAGGGGGAATGAGCAGTTCTTC. This chain links TRBV6-4 with TRBJ2-1; TRBD1 aligns across 7 bases. The V gene's germline CDR1 is MRHNA and CDR2 SNTAGT. The CDR3 length is 14 residues. V shed 2 bases and J 7 bases; nucleotides not matched to a gene: 5.